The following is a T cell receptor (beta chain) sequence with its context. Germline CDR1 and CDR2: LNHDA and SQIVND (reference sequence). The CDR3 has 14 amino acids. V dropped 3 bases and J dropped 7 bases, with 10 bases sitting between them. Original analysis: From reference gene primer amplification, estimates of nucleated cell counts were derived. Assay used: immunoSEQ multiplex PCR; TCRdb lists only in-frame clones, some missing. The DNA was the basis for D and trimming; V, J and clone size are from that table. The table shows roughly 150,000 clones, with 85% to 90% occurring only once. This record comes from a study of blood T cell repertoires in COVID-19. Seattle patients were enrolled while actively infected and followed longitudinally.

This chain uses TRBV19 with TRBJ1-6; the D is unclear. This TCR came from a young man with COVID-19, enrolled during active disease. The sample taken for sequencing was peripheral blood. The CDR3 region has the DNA TGTGCCAGTAGTATTAGAGGCACGAATTCACCCCTCCACTTT. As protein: CASSIRGTNSPLHF. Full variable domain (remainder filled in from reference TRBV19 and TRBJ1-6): DGGITQSPKYLFRKEGQNVTLSCEQNLNHDAMYWYRQDPGQGLRLIYYSQIVNDFQKGDIAEGYSVSREKKESFPLTVTSAQKNPTAFYLCASSIRGTNSPLHFGNGTRLTVT.